This T cell receptor (beta chain) was obtained from a study of T-cell reconstitution after alpha-beta-depleted transplantation in children. Preparing the TCRbeta library involved the use of unique molecular identifiers. TCRdb analysed the PCR reads with MiXCR anew, one entry per CDR3 protein. The table records 500,000 or so distinct CDR3 sequences, 32% of them present only once. Germline CDR1 and CDR2: SGHVS and FNYEAQ. V lost 7 bases and J 2 bases, leaving 17 bases between the germline ends. The CDR3 runs 16 residues. The gene calls are TRBV7-6 and TRBJ2-2; D unresolved. This sequence was found in a human donor who donated a stem cell graft to a child with aplastic anemia. Sequenced here: PBMCs from the stem cell graft donor, sampled from the stem cell graft. CDR3 nucleotides: TGTGCCAGCAATTCAATTATGGGCCATAACACCGGGGAGCTGTTTTTT. Protein sequence: CASNSIMGHNTGELFF.